This T cell receptor (beta chain) was sequenced for a study of blood T cell repertoires in COVID-19. Study details: Specimens from acute and convalescent COVID-19 originated in the United States, Italy and Spain.

This clone appeared once. As handled by the study authors: Estimation of nucleated cell counts relied on the amplification of reference gene primers. The assay was immunoSEQ multiplex PCR, and TCRdb's table has in-frame clones only and misses some. That table furnishes V, J and clone size, whereas the DNA furnished D and trimming. The table lists roughly 250,000 clones, more than 85% of them singletons. The CDR3 covers 16 residues. CDR1 and CDR2 (germline): SGHAT, FQDESV (reference sequence). The V end was cut by 0 bases, the J end by 4 bases, with 14 bases between. The chain is built from TRBV11-1 and TRBJ2-3, with D possibly matching TRBD2 (6 bases). Specimen: peripheral blood. The sequence came from a man aged 25-45 years with acute or convalescent COVID-19. CDR3 amino acids: CASSLARMWGADTQYF. In nucleotides, the CDR3 is TGTGCCAGCAGCTTAGCGCGTATGTGGGGGGCAGATACGCAGTATTTT.